This T cell receptor beta chain was sequenced in a study of cytomegalovirus exposure and HLA in healthy donors. The overall study: Among the roughly 400 genotyped donors, 70% to 90% were placed in the Caucasian-associated ancestry cluster.

Findings and caveats of the study: Reportedly, diagnosis of cytomegalovirus status by the classifier showed high specificity and sensitivity.

On this clone: Its antigen is not identified.

The donors (healthy individuals) were bone marrow donors. Donors sampled were nominally healthy, though unrecorded immune exposures were likely. PCR amplification relied on 60 Vbeta primers (plus 13 Jbeta primers). Using immunoSEQ multiplex PCR, the repertoire was profiled, and TCRdb retains in-frame clones only, with some absent. The sample contains approximately 150,000 clones, 70% to 80% of which appear only once. Germline V gives CDR1 SQVTM, CDR2 ANQGSEA. The CDR3 consists of 12 residues. Trimming shortened V by 5 bases and J by 2 bases, and 9 bases separated the two germline ends. The sample consisted of PBMCs. The clonotype was recovered from a woman aged 40 to 50 in good health and CMV-seronegative. The V gene is TRBV29-1, the J gene TRBJ1-2, with D unresolved. The CDR3 DNA is TGCAGCGTTCAAGGCGTCAACTATGGCTACACCTTC. Protein sequence: CSVQGVNYGYTF.